The 5 T cell receptor beta chains presented below share a single source sample, sequenced in a study of PD-L1 blockade in urothelial cancer (dated by TCRdb to about 2017). The time point label on this specimen signifies: peripheral blood 6 weeks after treatment start. Library preparation used the immunoSEQ multiplex PCR assay. TCRdb provides this immuneACCESS table in a form limited to in-frame rearrangements. Some clones are lacking; in checked studies, under half of them reflect an unresolved V gene, and why the rest are absent is not known. The sample has about 76,000 clones on record, around 93% of them singletons. The ten most abundant clones make up 0.87% of the sample. The specimen comprised PBMCs, sampled around atezolizumab (anti-PD-L1) treatment. The receptors stem from a woman at least 80 years old with urothelial cancer.

V gene TRBV28 combines with J gene TRBJ2-1; TRBD2 aligns across 7 bases. The length of the CDR3 is 15 residues. Germline-derived CDR1 and CDR2 are MDHEN and SYDVKM. After removal of 6 bases from V and 5 bases from J, the junction contained 10 bases not matched to a gene. The chain's CDR3 is CASSPSGLADNEQFF. The CDR3 nucleotides are TGTGCCAGCAGCCCTTCGGGGCTAGCGGACAATGAGCAGTTCTTC.

This CDR3 reads CASGSGNEKLFF. The CDR3 DNA reads as TGTGCCAGCGGGTCGGGAAACGAAAAACTGTTTTTT. The chain carries TRBV28 and TRBJ1-4; D is undetermined. There are 12 residues in the CDR3. V lost 8 bases and J lost 8, with 12 bases in between. Germline CDR1 MDHEN, CDR2 SYDVKM.

This clone was picked up a small number of times. The rearrangement uses TRBV6-1 and TRBJ2-2; 8 nucleotides agree with TRBD1. This CDR3 has 15 amino acids. V lost 4 bases, J lost 0 bases, and 1 base stayed unmatched. The germline CDR1 and CDR2 sequences are MNHNS and SASEGT. In nucleotides, the CDR3 is TGTGCCAGCAGTGGGACAGGGTCGAACACCGGGGAGCTGTTTTTT. This gives the protein CASSGTGSNTGELFF.

This sequence joins TRBV5-1 and TRBJ2-3; 11 bases map to TRBD2. CDR3 length: 17 amino acids. Germline V gene data show CDR1 as SGHRS and CDR2 as YFSETQ. The J segment lost 5 bases and the V segment lost 2 bases, leaving 10 bases of the junction unmatched. CDR3: CASSLKVAGGAQDTQYF. CDR3 nucleotide sequence: TGCGCCAGCAGCTTAAAGGTAGCGGGAGGGGCTCAAGATACGCAGTATTTT.

The chain joins TRBV6-1 to TRBJ1-5; TRBD1 matches 7 bases. Per the germline V gene, CDR1 is MNHNS and CDR2 is SASEGT. The length of the CDR3 is 14 residues. The V and J ends lost 5 bases and 7 bases, in that order; junction bases with no gene match: 8. This CDR3 reads CASSSIDREQPQHF. The CDR3, as DNA: TGTGCCAGCAGTTCTATCGACAGGGAACAGCCCCAGCATTTT.